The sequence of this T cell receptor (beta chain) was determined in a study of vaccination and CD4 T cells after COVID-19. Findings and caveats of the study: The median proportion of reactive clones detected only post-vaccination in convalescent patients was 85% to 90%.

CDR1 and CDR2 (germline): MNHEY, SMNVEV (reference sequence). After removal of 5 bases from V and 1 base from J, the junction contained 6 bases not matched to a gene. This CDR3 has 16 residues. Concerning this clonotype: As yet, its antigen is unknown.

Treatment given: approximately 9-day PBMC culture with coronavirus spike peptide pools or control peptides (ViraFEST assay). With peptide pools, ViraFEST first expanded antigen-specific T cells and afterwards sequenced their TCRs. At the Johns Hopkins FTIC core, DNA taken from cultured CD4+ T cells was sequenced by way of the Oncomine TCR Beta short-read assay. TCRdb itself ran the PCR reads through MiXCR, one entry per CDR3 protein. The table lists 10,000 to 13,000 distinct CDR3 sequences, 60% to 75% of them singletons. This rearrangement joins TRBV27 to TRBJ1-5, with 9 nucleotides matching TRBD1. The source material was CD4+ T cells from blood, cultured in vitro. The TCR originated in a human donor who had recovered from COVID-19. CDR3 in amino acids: CASSPQDRGSNQPQHF. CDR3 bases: TGTGCCAGCAGTCCCCAGGACAGGGGAAGCAATCAGCCCCAGCATTTT.